One and the same sample provided the 13 T cell receptor beta chains below, sequenced in a study of blood T cell repertoires in COVID-19. Here immunoSEQ multiplex PCR was the method, and the copy in TCRdb shows in-frame clones only, minus some. This sample carries more than 45,000 clones, more than 85% of them seen once, and the ten largest clones take 8.5% to 10%. The specimen was peripheral blood. The receptors derive from a woman of 80 years or more with acute or convalescent COVID-19.

The chain carries TRBV15 and TRBJ2-3; a possible D gene is TRBD2 (7 bases). Trimming cost V 7 bases and J 2 bases, with 19 bases left between them. The germline CDR1 and CDR2 sequences are LNHNV and YYDKDF (reference sequence). The CDR3 covers 16 residues. The CDR3 reads CATTFGARGLTDTQYF. In DNA, the CDR3 is TGTGCCACCACCTTTGGGGCGCGGGGGCTCACAGATACGCAGTATTTT.

This chain links TRBV13 with TRBJ2-7; unclear D gene. This CDR3 is 18 amino acids long. The germline V and J ends were trimmed by 0 bases and 0 bases, with 18 bases remaining between them. The germline V gene has CDR1 PRHDT and CDR2 FYEKMQ (reference sequence). The CDR3 coding sequence is TGTGCCAGCAGCTTAGGCCGCAGGTCGTATGAAATCTCCTACGAGCAGTACTTC. Its protein is CASSLGRRSYEISYEQYF.

The chain couples TRBV5-1 to TRBJ1-2; 11 bases line up with TRBD1. The CDR3 length is 16 residues. CDR1 and CDR2 from the germline V gene are SGHRS and YFSETQ. With V trimmed by 4 bases and J by 4 bases, 9 bases remained unmatched. The CDR3, as DNA: TGCGCCAGCAGCCTCACCGGGACAGGGGGTAGCTATGGCTACACCTTC. This sequence encodes CASSLTGTGGSYGYTF.

The V and J genes are TRBV5-1 and TRBJ2-3; 10 bases line up with TRBD2. The CDR3 sequence is 15 residues long. After removal of 4 bases from V and 1 base from J, the junction contained 3 bases not matched to a gene. The germline V gene has CDR1 SGHRS and CDR2 YFSETQ. For the CDR3, the DNA is TGCGCCAGCAGCGAGGGACTAGCGCGCACAGATACGCAGTATTTT. The encoded protein is CASSEGLARTDTQYF.

V is TRBV5-6 and J is TRBJ1-2; the D gene is possibly TRBD1 (6 bases). Looked up from germline, CDR1 is SGHDT and CDR2 is YYEEEE. Trimming pared 4 bases from V and 4 bases from J, leaving 17 bases between. This CDR3 is built from 15 residues. CDR3 sequence (DNA): TGTGCCAGCAGCCCCCTAGCGGGGGGCGGCTATGGCTACACCTTC. Its translation is CASSPLAGGGYGYTF.

V is TRBV18 and J is TRBJ1-1, with 7 bases lining up with TRBD1. Germline assignment: CDR1 KGHSH and CDR2 LQKENI. Trimming cost V 6 bases and J 1 base; bases outside gene matches: 5. The CDR3 covers 14 residues. The CDR3 loop reads CASSQDRKNTEAFF. The CDR3 nucleotides are TGTGCCAGCTCCCAGGACAGGAAGAACACTGAAGCTTTCTTT.

CDR3 sequence: CASSTMRGKNTEAFF. CDR3 DNA sequence: TGTGCCAGCAGCACGATGAGGGGGAAGAACACTGAAGCTTTCTTT. The gene calls are TRBV11-2 and TRBJ1-1; D possibly corresponds to TRBD1 (6 bases). CDR1 SGHAT and CDR2 FQNNGV come from the germline V gene. CDR3 length: 15 residues. Deletions cut 5 bases from V and 1 base from J, with 14 bases between.

This clone came up once. The V call is TRBV6-6, the J call TRBJ2-1, with TRBD2 as a possible D gene (6 bases). This CDR3 is 16 amino acids long. V lost 5 bases and J lost 6, with 20 bases in between. Germline loops: CDR1 MNHNY, CDR2 SVGAGI (reference sequence). The CDR3 loop reads CASSINRDFVPNEQFF. The CDR3 DNA sequence: TGTGCCAGCAGTATTAACCGGGACTTTGTTCCCAATGAGCAGTTCTTC.

This chain uses TRBV5-4 with TRBJ2-5; D may be TRBD2 (7 bases). The germline V and J ends were trimmed by 3 bases and 1 base, with 13 bases remaining between them. Germline V gene sequence: CDR1 SGHNT, CDR2 YYREEE (reference sequence). The CDR3 is 15 amino acids. The CDR3 DNA sequence: TGTGCCAGCAGCTCGGGGGGCAGGGGCCAAGAGACCCAGTACTTC. Amino acid sequence: CASSSGGRGQETQYF.

This clone was detected a few times. The gene calls are TRBV7-8 and TRBJ1-5; 10 bases match TRBD1. The CDR3 contains 17 residues. The ends lost 4 bases at V and 7 bases at J; junction bases unmatched: 13. Germline CDR1 SGHVS, CDR2 FQNEAQ. CDR3 protein: CASSSPGGQGLGQPQHF. The CDR3 DNA follows: TGTGCCAGCAGCTCCCCCGGGGGACAGGGGCTAGGACAGCCCCAGCATTTT. Looking up the rest from reference TRBV7-8 and TRBJ1-5 gives the full variable domain: GAGVSQSPRYKVAKRGQDVALRCDPISGHVSLFWYQQALGQGPEFLTYFQNEAQLDKSGLPSDRFFAERPEGSVSTLKIQRTQQEDSAVYLCASSSPGGQGLGQPQHFGDGTRLSIL.

The gene calls are TRBV28 and TRBJ1-6, with D unclear. Trimming removed 3 bases at V and 7 bases at J, with 7 bases between. CDR1 is MDHEN, CDR2 SYDVKM, per germline. The CDR3 covers 13 residues. The chain's CDR3 is CASSFQANSPLHF. The CDR3 DNA reads as TGTGCCAGCAGTTTTCAGGCGAATTCACCCCTCCACTTT.

The V gene is TRBV29-1, the J gene TRBJ2-7; 9 bases line up with TRBD1. Germline CDR1 and CDR2: SQVTM and ANQGSEA. This CDR3 comprises 14 residues. Trimming took 6 bases from V and 1 from J; bases not matched to a gene: 7. The DNA of the CDR3 is TGCAGCGTCGCTCGGGACAGGGTATCCTACGAGCAGTACTTC. This codes for CSVARDRVSYEQYF.

The chain carries TRBV19 and TRBJ1-5; TRBD1 matches 7 bases. The germline gives CDR1 LNHDA, CDR2 SQIVND (reference sequence). V was clipped by 3 bases and J by 1 base; unmatched bases: 6. The CDR3 sequence is 16 residues long. In DNA, the CDR3 is TGTGCCAGTAGTATCGTGACAGGGCGAAGCAATCAGCCCCAGCATTTT. Residues: CASSIVTGRSNQPQHF. Together with reference TRBV19 and TRBJ1-5, the CDR3 gives the full variable domain: DGGITQSPKYLFRKEGQNVTLSCEQNLNHDAMYWYRQDPGQGLRLIYYSQIVNDFQKGDIAEGYSVSREKKESFPLTVTSAQKNPTAFYLCASSIVTGRSNQPQHFGDGTRLSIL.